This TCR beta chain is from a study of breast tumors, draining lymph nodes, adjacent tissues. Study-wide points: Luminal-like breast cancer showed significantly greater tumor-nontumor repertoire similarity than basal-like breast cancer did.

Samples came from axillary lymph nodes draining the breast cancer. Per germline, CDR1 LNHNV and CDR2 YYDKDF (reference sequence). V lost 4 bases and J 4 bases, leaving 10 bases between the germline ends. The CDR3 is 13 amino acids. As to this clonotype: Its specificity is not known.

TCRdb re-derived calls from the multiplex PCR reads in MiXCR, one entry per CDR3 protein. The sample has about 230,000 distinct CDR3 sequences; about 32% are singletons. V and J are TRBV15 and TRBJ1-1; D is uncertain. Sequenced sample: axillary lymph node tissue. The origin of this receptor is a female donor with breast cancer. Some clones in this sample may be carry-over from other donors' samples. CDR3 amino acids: CATSKSLGTEAFF. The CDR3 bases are TGTGCCACCAGCAAAAGTCTGGGCACTGAAGCTTTCTTT. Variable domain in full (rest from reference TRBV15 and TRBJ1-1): DAMVIQNPRYQVTQFGKPVTLSCSQTLNHNVMYWYQQKSSQAPKLLFHYYDKDFNNEADTPDNFQSRRPNTSFCFLDIRSPGLGDTAMYLCATSKSLGTEAFFGQGTRLTVV.